These T cell receptor beta chains were read from a single sample in a study of T cell responses to AZD1222 COVID-19 vaccine. Clones were read by immunoSEQ multiplex PCR, and TCRdb kept only the in-frame ones, dropping some. The sample holds tens of thousands of clones; roughly 84% are singletons and the top ten take about an eighth. The sequencing here drew on peripheral blood, taken on day 0 of AZD1222 vaccination. Receptors originate from an adult in good health. CDR3s include the opening cysteine and the closing phenylalanine or tryptophan. D genes are given only for firm matches. Size values are once, few and many counts, or a class for expanded clones, and some rows have none.

>TRBJ1-2|NA|TRBV18|NA
CASSRLGANYGYTF
TGTGCCAGCTCCCGTCTAGGAGCTAACTATGGCTACACCTTC
>TRBJ1-1|NA|TRBV5-1|NA
CASSFEVGGEAFF
TGCGCCAGCAGCTTTGAGGTGGGCGGGGAAGCTTTCTTT
>TRBJ2-7|NA|TRBV5-8|TRBD1
CASSRTGVNYEQYF
TGTGCCAGCAGCCGGACAGGTGTCAACTACGAGCAGTACTTC
>TRBJ1-5|once|TRBV6-6|NA
CASEQWVTSNQPQHF
TGTGCCAGCGAACAGTGGGTTACTAGCAATCAGCCCCAGCATTTT
>TRBJ1-4|NA|TRBV24-1|NA
CATSDGGAGSNEKLFF
TGTGCCACCAGTGACGGGGGGGCAGGTTCGAATGAAAAACTGTTTTTT
>TRBJ1-3|NA|TRBV5-1|NA
CASSPRAGSGNTIYF
TGCGCCAGCAGCCCCAGGGCGGGCTCTGGAAACACCATATATTTT
>TRBJ1-1|NA|TRBV6-6|NA
CASKTTMNTEAFF
TGTGCCAGCAAGACAACTATGAACACTGAAGCTTTCTTT
>TRBJ2-1|NA|TRBV2|TRBD2
CASSEAGGRDNEQFF
TGTGCCAGCAGTGAGGCGGGGGGCCGGGACAATGAGCAGTTCTTC
>TRBJ2-7|NA|TRBV2|NA
CASSEWTSAYEQYF
TGTGCCAGCAGTGAATGGACTTCCGCCTACGAGCAGTACTTC
>TRBJ2-4|NA|TRBV5-4|NA
CASSRIVAKNIQYF
TGTGCCAGCAGCCGCATAGTAGCCAAAAACATTCAGTACTTC
>TRBJ2-5|few|TRBV7-2|TRBD2
CASSRLAGGGETQYF
TGTGCCAGCAGCCGCCTAGCGGGGGGCGGGGAGACCCAGTACTTC
>TRBJ1-1|NA|TRBV7-9|TRBD1
CASSLDRGTEAFF
TGTGCCAGCAGCCTGGACAGGGGGACTGAAGCTTTCTTT
>TRBJ2-6|NA|TRBV6-1|NA
CASSVPGSSGANVLTF
TGTGCCAGCAGTGTTCCGGGGAGTTCGGGGGCCAACGTCCTGACTTTC
>TRBJ2-7|NA|TRBV5-5|TRBD1
CASSLEISFSGRGTYEQYF
TGTGCCAGCAGCTTGGAGATATCATTCTCTGGCAGGGGGACCTACGAGCAGTACTTC
>TRBJ1-2|NA|TRBV6-1|NA
CASSERTGTGYTF
TGTGCCAGCAGTGAACGCACAGGGACGGGCTACACCTTC